This T cell receptor (beta chain) was obtained from a study of blood T cell repertoires in COVID-19. The CDR3 is 18 residues long. V lost 4 bases, J lost 1 base, and 22 bases lay in between. Looked up from germline, CDR1 is LNHNV and CDR2 is YYDKDF (reference sequence). Sequenced by immunoSEQ multiplex PCR; TCRdb stores in-frame clones only, minus some. The repertoire includes about 73,000 clones, 80% to 90% of them detected once, and less than 6.5% sits in the top ten. The chain couples TRBV15 to TRBJ2-5; tentative D call: TRBD2 (6 bases). The material sequenced was peripheral blood. This receptor was identified in a man aged 50 to 60 with active COVID-19. In DNA, the CDR3 is TGTGCCACCAGCACGGGCGGGATTTTACACCGGGCCCAAGAGACCCAGTACTTC. It yields the protein CATSTGGILHRAQETQYF.